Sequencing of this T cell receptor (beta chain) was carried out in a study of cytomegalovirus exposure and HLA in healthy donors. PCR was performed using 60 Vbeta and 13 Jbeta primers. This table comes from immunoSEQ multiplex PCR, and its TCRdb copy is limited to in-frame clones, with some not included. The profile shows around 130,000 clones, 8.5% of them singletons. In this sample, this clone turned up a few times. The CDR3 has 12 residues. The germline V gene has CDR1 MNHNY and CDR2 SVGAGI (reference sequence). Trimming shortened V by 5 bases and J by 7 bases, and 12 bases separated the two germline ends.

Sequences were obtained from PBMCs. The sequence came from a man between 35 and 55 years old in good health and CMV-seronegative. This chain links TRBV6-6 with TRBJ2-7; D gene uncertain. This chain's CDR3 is CASSITPGEQYF. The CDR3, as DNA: TGTGCCAGCAGTATCACTCCCGGGGAGCAGTACTTC.